This TCR beta chain was recorded in a study of blood T cell repertoires in COVID-19. The protocol was immunoSEQ multiplex PCR, while the TCRdb copy is restricted to in-frame clones and leaves out a portion. The sample includes around 250,000 clones, 84% of them seen just once. Comment on this clone: Other DNA sequences from this sample encode an identical CDR3 as well.

Germline V lookup: CDR1 MDHEN, CDR2 SYDVKM. The CDR3 length is 12 residues. The junction had 0 bases not matched to a gene; V was cut back by 5 bases and J by 6 bases. The receptor was isolated from a woman in her thirties or forties who had recovered from COVID-19. The chain links TRBV28 to TRBJ1-2, with 10 bases aligning to TRBD1. The sequencing sample was made of peripheral blood. CDR3 sequence: CASSGQGDGYTF. The DNA for the CDR3 is TGTGCCAGCAGTGGACAGGGGGATGGCTACACCTTC.